This T cell receptor beta chain comes out of a study of blood T cell repertoires in COVID-19. Study-level information: Cohort 3 donors counted as recovered after two negative PCRs, clearance, or resolved symptoms. Some COVID-19 samples were acute and others convalescent; all came from the United States, Italy and Spain. T cells, B-cell-depleted T cells, or PBMCs supplied cDNA or gDNA.

The CDR3 loop spans 10 amino acids. CDR1 SEHNR and CDR2 FQNEAQ come from the germline V gene (reference sequence). Libraries were prepared by immunoSEQ multiplex PCR; TCRdb keeps only in-frame clonotypes and omits some of them. The profile shows some 160,000 clones, 79% of them singletons. Enrolled through a virtual design, the participants were between roughly 18 and 90 years of age and came from about two dozen US areas. The clonotype comes from a woman aged 70 to 79 in a cohort exposed to, infected with or recovered from COVID-19 (not recorded which). The sample consisted of PBMCs or T cells enriched from blood (not recorded which). This chain links TRBV7-9 with TRBJ1-1; the D is unclear. The CDR3 DNA follows: TGTGAAGGGCGCGGGACTGAAGCTTTCTTT. It is translated as CEGRGTEAFF. The variable domain in full, with the rest retrieved from reference TRBV7-9 and TRBJ1-1, is DTGVSQNPRHKITKRGQNVTFRCDPISEHNRLYWYRQTLGQGPEFLTYFQNEAQLEKSRLLSDRFSAERPKGSFSTLEIQRTEQGDSAMYLCEGRGTEAFFGQGTRLTVV.